This T cell receptor (beta chain) emerged from a study of cytotoxic CD8 clonotypes in ibrutinib-treated CLL. Study observations and caveats: Ibrutinib response saw clonality rise, and progression saw it return toward baseline.

A remark on this clone: Its antigen is still unknown.

V was clipped by 9 bases and J by 4 bases, with 7 bases between them. The germline CDR1 and CDR2 sequences are SGHTA and FQGNSA. The CDR3 is 10 residues long. Targeted sequencing depth ranged from 1 in 200,000 to 1 in 1 million T cells. TCRdb's copy holds only in-frame clones and misses some; the assay was immunoSEQ multiplex PCR. This table has hundreds of thousands of clones, roughly 74% appearing once. The origin of this receptor is a human donor with chronic lymphocytic leukemia. The genes are TRBV7-2 and TRBJ2-7; unclear D gene. Source: PBMCs, taken after 24 months of ibrutinib treatment. CDR3 region: CASSPYEQYF. CDR3 coding DNA: TGTGCCAGTTCACCTTACGAGCAGTACTTC.